The subject of this entry is one TCR beta chain. What it binds is not known. This entry is derived from a study of cytomegalovirus exposure and HLA in healthy donors. Study-level findings and limits: There was a cluster of highly shared sequence variants that was likely a sequencing artifact. Later genetic work tied a missense DCLRE1C variant to beta-chain V and J trimming. Roughly even sequencing depth across donors was the assumption behind the presence/absence analyses. Fewer N-insertions than the approximately 700-donor mean were reportedly shown by an Asian-associated ancestry cluster in a later analysis.

PCR was performed using 60 Vbeta and 13 Jbeta primers. Profiled with immunoSEQ multiplex PCR; TCRdb holds only in-frame clones, not every one. Here the sample spans about 160,000 clones, around four fifths being singletons. CDR1 and CDR2 from the germline V gene are MNHNS and SASEGT. The CDR3 covers 19 residues. V was pared by 4 bases and J by 6 bases, with 15 bases of the junction left unmatched. Sequences were obtained from PBMCs. The clonotype was recovered from a young man in good health and CMV-seropositive. The gene calls are TRBV6-1 and TRBJ1-4, with TRBD1 matching 12 bases. CDR3 DNA: TGTGCCAGCAGTGGACCCGGGACAGGGGGCAAAGGAGTTTATGAAAAACTGTTTTTT. Translated: CASSGPGTGGKGVYEKLFF.